This T cell receptor beta chain derives from a study of OX40 agonist ivuxolimab in advanced cancers. Overall study context: The study gave patients intravenous ivuxolimab at 0.01 to 10 mg/kg every 2 weeks.

On this clone itself: Its target is unknown.

Study-wide findings and caveats: Not determined was the antigen specificity of the expanded peripheral T cells.

The V and J ends lost 4 bases and 8 bases respectively, with 10 bases between them. The germline gives CDR1 SGHRS, CDR2 YFSETQ. This CDR3 has 12 amino acids. The method was immunoSEQ multiplex PCR; TCRdb's version includes in-frame clones alone and lacks a portion of them. The sample includes 30,000 to 45,000 clones, approximately 90% seen only once; the top ten take roughly 3.9%. This sample comprised CD4+ or CD8+ T cells sorted from blood, obtained in a trial of the OX40 agonist ivuxolimab. The source of this sequence is an adult with an advanced solid tumor such as melanoma, head and neck, liver or kidney cancer. This sequence joins TRBV5-1 and TRBJ2-1; D gene ambiguous. The CDR3 sequence is CASSPRPDEQFF. DNA for the CDR3: TGCGCCAGCAGCCCTCGCCCCGATGAGCAGTTCTTC.